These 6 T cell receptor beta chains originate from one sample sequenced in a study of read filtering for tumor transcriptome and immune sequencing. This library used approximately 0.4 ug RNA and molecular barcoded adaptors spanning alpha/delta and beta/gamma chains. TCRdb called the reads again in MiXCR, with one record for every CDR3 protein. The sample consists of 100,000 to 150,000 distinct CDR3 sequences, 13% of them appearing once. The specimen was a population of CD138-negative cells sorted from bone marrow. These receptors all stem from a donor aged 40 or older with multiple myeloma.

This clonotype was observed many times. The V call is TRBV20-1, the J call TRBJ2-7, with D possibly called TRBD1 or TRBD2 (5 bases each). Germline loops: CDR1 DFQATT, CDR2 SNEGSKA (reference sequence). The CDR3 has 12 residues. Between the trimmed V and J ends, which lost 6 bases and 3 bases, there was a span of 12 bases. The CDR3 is CSATGTDYEQYF. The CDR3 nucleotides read TGCAGTGCAACCGGGACGGACTACGAGCAGTACTTC.

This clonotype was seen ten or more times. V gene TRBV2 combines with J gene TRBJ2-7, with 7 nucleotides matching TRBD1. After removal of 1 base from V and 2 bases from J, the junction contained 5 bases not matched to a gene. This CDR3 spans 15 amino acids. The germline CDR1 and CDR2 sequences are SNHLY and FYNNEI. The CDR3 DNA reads TGTGCCAGCAGTGAAGGCAGGGGGTCCCCCTACGAGCAGTACTTC. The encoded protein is CASSEGRGSPYEQYF.

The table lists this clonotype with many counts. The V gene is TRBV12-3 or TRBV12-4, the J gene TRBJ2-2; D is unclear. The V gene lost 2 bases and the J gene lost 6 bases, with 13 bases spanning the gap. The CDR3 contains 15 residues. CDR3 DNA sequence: TGTGCCAGCAGTTTATTTGAGACCGCAGCCGGGGAGCTGTTTTTT. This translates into CASSLFETAAGELFF.

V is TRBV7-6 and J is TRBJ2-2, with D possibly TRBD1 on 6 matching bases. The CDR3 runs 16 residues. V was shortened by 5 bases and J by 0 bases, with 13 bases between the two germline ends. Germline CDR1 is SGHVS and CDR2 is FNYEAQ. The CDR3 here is CASSPPQGSNTGELFF. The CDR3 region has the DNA TGTGCCAGCAGCCCCCCACAGGGTTCGAACACCGGGGAGCTGTTTTTT.

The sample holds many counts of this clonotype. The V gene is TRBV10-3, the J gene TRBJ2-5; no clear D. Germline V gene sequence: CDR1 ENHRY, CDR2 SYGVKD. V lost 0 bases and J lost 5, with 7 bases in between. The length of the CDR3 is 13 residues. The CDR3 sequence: CAISESGTETQYF. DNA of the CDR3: TGTGCCATCAGTGAGTCGGGCACGGAGACCCAGTACTTC.

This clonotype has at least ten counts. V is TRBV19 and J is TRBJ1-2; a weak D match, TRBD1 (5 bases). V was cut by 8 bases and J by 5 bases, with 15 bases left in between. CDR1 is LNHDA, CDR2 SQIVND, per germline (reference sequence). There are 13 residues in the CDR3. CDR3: CASERDAGYGYTF. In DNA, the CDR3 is TGTGCCAGTGAACGGGACGCCGGATATGGCTACACCTTC.